The 25 T cell receptor beta chains presented below share a single source sample, sequenced in a study of blood T cell repertoires in COVID-19. This table comes from immunoSEQ multiplex PCR, and its TCRdb copy is limited to in-frame clones, with some not included. The sample lists a few hundred thousand clones; approximately 88% were seen once. The specimen sequenced was PBMCs or T cells enriched from blood (not recorded which). The receptor source for this set is a man aged 25-45 years who had recovered from COVID-19.

This clone showed up just once. The chain uses TRBV19 and TRBJ2-3; D call uncertain. The germline V gene has CDR1 LNHDA and CDR2 SQIVND (reference sequence). V lost 3 bases, J lost 0 bases, and 16 bases lay in between. The CDR3 is made up of 17 amino acids. The CDR3: CASSIRPGTFSTDTQYF. DNA of the CDR3: TGTGCCAGTAGTATTAGGCCAGGAACCTTTAGCACAGATACGCAGTATTTT.

The rearrangement uses TRBV5-4 and TRBJ1-2; TRBD1 agrees at 12 bases. Germline trimming cut 3 bases from V and 7 bases from J; bases unmatched to any gene: 4. The CDR3 is 14 residues long. Germline V gives CDR1 SGHNT, CDR2 YYREEE (reference sequence). CDR3 in amino acids: CASSWGQGAGGYTF. The CDR3 DNA reads as TGTGCCAGCAGCTGGGGACAGGGGGCGGGTGGCTACACCTTC.

The chain has TRBV28 and TRBJ2-2, with D maybe TRBD1 (5 bases). The germline CDR1 and CDR2 sequences are MDHEN and SYDVKM. Between the trimmed V and J ends, which lost 8 bases and 1 base, there was a span of 14 bases. The CDR3 totals 15 residues. The CDR3 nucleotides are TGTGCCAGCCGGACGTCCAGGGTGAACACCGGGGAGCTGTTTTTT. Amino acids: CASRTSRVNTGELFF.

The V call is TRBV18, the J call TRBJ2-1, with 10 bases that match TRBD1. Germline CDR1 reads KGHSH; CDR2 reads LQKENI. The CDR3 runs to 16 residues. V was pared by 3 bases and J by 6 bases, with 8 bases of the junction left unmatched. The CDR3: CASSPGQGTWGNEQFF. The CDR3 nucleotides read TGTGCCAGCTCACCGGGACAGGGGACGTGGGGCAATGAGCAGTTCTTC.

The chain joins TRBV5-4 to TRBJ1-3; 7 bases are a match to TRBD1. Germline V CDR1 and CDR2: SGHNT, YYREEE (reference sequence). The CDR3 contains 15 residues. V was clipped by 0 bases and J by 2 bases; unmatched bases: 2. The CDR3 nucleotides are TGTGCCAGCAGCTTGGGACAGGGCGCTGGAAACACCATATATTTT. Protein sequence: CASSLGQGAGNTIYF.

V usage is TRBV11-2 and J usage is TRBJ1-3, with no clear D. The germline V gene encodes CDR1 SGHAT and CDR2 FQNNGV. V lost 2 bases and J 8 bases, leaving 10 bases between the germline ends. This CDR3 has 13 residues. In DNA form, the CDR3 reads TGTGCCAGCAGCTTATGGGCCATCGACACCATATATTTT. The encoded protein is CASSLWAIDTIYF.

Concerning this clone itself: The junction departs from the called germline gene at one end, perhaps through a read error. This chain joins TRBV28 and TRBJ1-5, with 7 positions matching TRBD1. The CDR3 consists of 12 residues. Germline V gene sequence: CDR1 MDHEN, CDR2 SYDVKM. The CDR3 protein is CASSLIGGGDSF. The CDR3 DNA reads TGTGCCAGCAGTTTAATAGGGGGCGGTGATTCTTTT. Full variable domain (outside the CDR3, taken from reference TRBV28 and TRBJ1-5): DVKVTQSSRYLVKRTGEKVFLECVQDMDHENMFWYRQDPGLGLRLIYFSYDVKMKEKGDIPEGYSVSREKKERFSLILESASTNQTSMYLCASSLIGGGDSFGDGTRLSIL.

This chain joins TRBV6-5 and TRBJ1-1; no definite D call. Trimming stripped 7 bases from V and 5 bases from J, with 14 bases between. The germline V gene encodes CDR1 MNHEY and CDR2 SVGAGI. This CDR3 contains 13 residues. CDR3 loop: CASNFSPGTEAFF. The CDR3 DNA reads TGTGCCAGCAACTTTAGCCCGGGGACTGAAGCTTTCTTT.

The chain is built from TRBV9 and TRBJ1-3, with TRBD1 matching 7 bases. Per germline, CDR1 SGDLS and CDR2 YYNGEE. The CDR3 has 15 residues. Trimming at V came to 0 bases and at J to 4 bases, leaving 4 bases not matched to a gene. This chain's CDR3 is CASSVEGTAGNTIYF. The CDR3 nucleotides are TGTGCCAGCAGCGTAGAGGGGACAGCAGGAAACACCATATATTTT.

The chain is built from TRBV10-3 and TRBJ2-1; TRBD2 matches 7 bases. This CDR3 contains 15 residues. Germline CDR1 is ENHRY and CDR2 is SYGVKD. Trimming at V came to 2 bases and at J to 5 bases, leaving 6 bases not matched to a gene. The chain's CDR3 is CAISEGGGLNNEQFF. The CDR3 coding sequence is TGTGCCATCAGTGAGGGCGGGGGACTCAACAATGAGCAGTTCTTC.

The rearrangement links TRBV4-2 to TRBJ2-5; 8 nucleotides align to TRBD2. The V segment lost 6 bases and the J segment 0 bases; nucleotides outside the gene matches: 9. The length of the CDR3 is 16 residues. In germline, CDR1 is LGHNA, CDR2 YNFKEQ. CDR3 in amino acids: CASSNSGTRDQETQYF. CDR3 coding DNA: TGTGCCAGCAGTAACTCCGGGACTAGAGACCAAGAGACCCAGTACTTC.

The chain joins TRBV6-5 to TRBJ2-7; 10 positions agree with TRBD2. V shed 7 bases and J 2 bases; nucleotides not matched to a gene: 8. The germline gives CDR1 MNHEY, CDR2 SVGAGI. This CDR3 has 15 amino acids. The CDR3 reads CASNLLAGNPYEQYF. Here the CDR3 DNA reads TGTGCCAGCAATCTACTAGCGGGGAATCCCTACGAGCAGTACTTC.

This chain links TRBV30 with TRBJ2-5, with 8 bases identical to TRBD2. Germline V lookup: CDR1 GTSNPN, CDR2 SVGIG (reference sequence). This CDR3 is 18 amino acids long. The trim removed 0 bases at V and 5 bases at J, leaving 17 bases unmatched. CDR3 DNA sequence: TGTGCCTGGAGTGTAGGGCGCCTCACTAGCGGCGCGGGGGAGACCCAGTACTTC. It codes for CAWSVGRLTSGAGETQYF. The entire variable domain, with the rest obtained from reference TRBV30 and TRBJ2-5, is as follows: SQTIHQWPATLVQPVGSPLSLECTVEGTSNPNLYWYRQAAGRGLQLLFYSVGIGQISSEVPQNLSASRPQDRQFILSSKKLLLSDSGFYLCAWSVGRLTSGAGETQYFGPGTRLLVL.

The rearrangement uses TRBV18 and TRBJ2-7, with 9 positions matching TRBD2. CDR1 and CDR2 from the germline V gene are KGHSH and LQKENI. This CDR3 region has 16 residues. With 2 bases clipped from V and 1 base from J, the junction kept 6 bases outside the gene matches. The CDR3 region has the DNA TGTGCCAGCTCACCAGGGTTAGCGGGGGTTTCCTACGAGCAGTACTTC. Its translation is CASSPGLAGVSYEQYF. The whole variable domain, filled in from reference TRBV18 and TRBJ2-7, reads NAGVMQNPRHLVRRRGQEARLRCSPMKGHSHVYWYRQLPEEGLKFMVYLQKENIIDESGMPKERFSAEFPKEGPSILRIQQVVRGDSAAYFCASSPGLAGVSYEQYFGPGTRLTVT.

This clone appeared a few times. The rearrangement uses TRBV19 and TRBJ2-7; 7 bases map to TRBD2. V was clipped by 7 bases and J by 0 bases; unmatched bases: 6. Looked up from germline, CDR1 is LNHDA and CDR2 is SQIVND (reference sequence). The CDR3 contains 14 residues. The CDR3 nucleotides read TGTGCCAGTACTCGAGCGGGAAGCTCCTACGAGCAGTACTTC. This translates into CASTRAGSSYEQYF.

This chain joins TRBV20-1 and TRBJ2-7; TRBD2 matches at 8 bases. Trimming cost V 8 bases and J 6 bases; bases outside gene matches: 6. CDR3 length: 11 residues. Germline V gene sequence: CDR1 DFQATT, CDR2 SNEGSKA (reference sequence). The CDR3 bases are TGCAGTAACCATGGGACTAGCGAGCAGTACTTC. This codes for CSNHGTSEQYF.

The chain is built from TRBV28 and TRBJ2-7; TRBD1 matches 9 bases. The CDR3 is 12 residues long. V was pared by 10 bases and J by 2 bases, with 3 bases of the junction left unmatched. Germline V gives CDR1 MDHEN, CDR2 SYDVKM. This CDR3 reads CATGQGTYEQYF. The CDR3 DNA reads TGTGCCACTGGACAGGGGACCTACGAGCAGTACTTC.

CDR3 nucleotides: TGTGCTTATTTCACAGGGTTGTCTGGAAACACCATATATTTT. This sequence encodes CAYFTGLSGNTIYF. The chain uses TRBV30 and TRBJ1-3; D perhaps matches TRBD1 (6 bases). The germline V gene has CDR1 GTSNPN and CDR2 SVGIG (reference sequence). The CDR3 contains 14 residues. The entire variable domain, with the rest obtained from reference TRBV30 and TRBJ1-3, is as follows: SQTIHQWPATLVQPVGSPLSLECTVEGTSNPNLYWYRQAAGRGLQLLFYSVGIGQISSEVPQNLSASRPQDRQFILSSKKLLLSDSGFYLCAYFTGLSGNTIYFGEGSWLTVV.

V gene TRBV12-3 or TRBV12-4 combines with J gene TRBJ2-4; a possible D gene is TRBD2 (6 bases). The CDR3 runs 13 residues. Trimming stripped 9 bases from V and 8 bases from J, with 17 bases between. DNA for the CDR3: TGTGCCAGTGGGGGACTGGGGTGGGACATTCAGTACTTC. Amino acids: CASGGLGWDIQYF.

V is TRBV2 and J is TRBJ2-3; a possible D gene is TRBD2 (7 bases). Germline CDR1 reads SNHLY; CDR2 reads FYNNEI. The ends were cut back, 1 base at V and 4 bases at J, with 15 bases in the middle. The CDR3 extends over 16 amino acids. CDR3 protein: CASSEGPAGAADTQYF. The DNA of the CDR3 is TGTGCCAGCAGTGAAGGGCCCGCGGGGGCGGCAGATACGCAGTATTTT.

The V call is TRBV11-3, the J call TRBJ1-6; D remains unclear. The V end lost 0 bases, the J end lost 7 bases, and 4 bases lay between the germline ends. Per germline, CDR1 SGHNT and CDR2 YENEEA. The CDR3 extends over 13 amino acids. CDR3 sequence reads: CASSLDQNSPLHF. CDR3 DNA sequence: TGTGCCAGCAGCTTAGATCAGAATTCACCCCTCCACTTT. The variable domain in full, completed from reference TRBV11-3 and TRBJ1-6, reads EAGVVQSPRYKIIEKKQPVAFWCNPISGHNTLYWYLQNLGQGPELLIRYENEEAVDDSQLPKDRFSAERLKGVDSTLKIQPAELGDSAVYLCASSLDQNSPLHFGNGTRLTVT.

Worth noting for this clone: Additional DNA sequences in this sample encode the identical CDR3. The chain combines TRBV27 with TRBJ1-2; 11 positions match TRBD1. This CDR3 contains 14 residues. Germline CDR1 MNHEY, CDR2 SMNVEV (reference sequence). V was pared by 3 bases and J by 5 bases, with 2 bases of the junction left unmatched. CDR3 loop: CASSFGTGGYGYTF. The CDR3 DNA sequence: TGTGCCAGCAGTTTCGGGACAGGGGGGTATGGCTACACCTTC.

The rearrangement uses TRBV3-1 (or the pseudogene TRBV3-2) and TRBJ1-4; tentative D call: TRBD1 (5 bases). There are 16 residues in the CDR3. Germline-derived CDR1 and CDR2 are LGHDT and YNNKEL (reference sequence). Trimming removed 0 bases from V and 8 bases from J, with 16 bases in between. The CDR3 bases are TGTGCCAGCAGCCAAGATACGGCGACTGGGGCCGAAAAACTGTTTTTT. This encodes CASSQDTATGAEKLFF.

The rearrangement links TRBV24-1 to TRBJ2-2; TRBD1 matches 8 bases. The CDR3 runs 17 residues. Germline V lookup: CDR1 KGHDR, CDR2 SFDVKD. V was pared by 7 bases and J by 3 bases, with 12 bases of the junction left unmatched. Here the CDR3 DNA reads TGTGCCACCAGCGGGCCCCGACAGGGGTCCCACACCGGGGAGCTGTTTTTT. It encodes CATSGPRQGSHTGELFF.

The chain combines TRBV19 with TRBJ1-6; D uncertain. Germline V gene lookup returns CDR1 LNHDA and CDR2 SQIVND (reference sequence). There are 13 residues in the CDR3. V lost 5 bases, J lost 5 bases, and 7 bases lay in between. CDR3 residues: CASSSHNNSPLHF. CDR3 sequence (DNA): TGTGCCAGTAGTTCGCACAATAATTCACCCCTCCACTTT.